This T cell receptor beta chain is drawn from a study of CXCR3-negative and CXCR3-positive naive CD8 T cells. The study's findings and limits: Naive cells that were CXCR3-positive had more hydrophobic TRB CDR3s (compared with CXCR3-negative naive cells). TRB CDR3 properties were used to infer TCR strength, and surface CD5 was comparable between naive subsets.

On this clonotype itself: Its specificity is unknown.

Subsets of CD8+ T cells were each sorted in triplicate at roughly 300,000 cells apiece. The study made its TRB cDNA libraries by 5' RACE, adding UMI labels. Reprocessing the 5' RACE reads, TCRdb reports a single entry for every CDR3 protein and omits DNA. This repertoire comprises about 150,000 distinct CDR3 sequences; its ten largest clones make up 0.4% to 0.5%. The material sequenced was naive CXCR3+ CD8+ T cells from blood. Sample subset: CD45RO-CCR7+CD27+CD95- naive CD8+ T cells expressing CXCR3 (TNR3+). The source is a human donor in good health. Some clones in this sample may be carry-over from other donors' samples.

The CDR3 here is CARTGGSYNSPLHF. The chain links TRBV5-1 to TRBJ1-6. The CDR3 loop spans 14 amino acids. Looked up from germline, CDR1 is SGHRS and CDR2 is YFSETQ. The whole variable domain, remainder taken from reference TRBV5-1 and TRBJ1-6, is KAGVTQTPRYLIKTRGQQVTLSCSPISGHRSVSWYQQTPGQGLQFLFEYFSETQRNKGNFPGRFSGRQFSNSRSEMNVSTLELGDSALYLCARTGGSYNSPLHFGNGTRLTVT.